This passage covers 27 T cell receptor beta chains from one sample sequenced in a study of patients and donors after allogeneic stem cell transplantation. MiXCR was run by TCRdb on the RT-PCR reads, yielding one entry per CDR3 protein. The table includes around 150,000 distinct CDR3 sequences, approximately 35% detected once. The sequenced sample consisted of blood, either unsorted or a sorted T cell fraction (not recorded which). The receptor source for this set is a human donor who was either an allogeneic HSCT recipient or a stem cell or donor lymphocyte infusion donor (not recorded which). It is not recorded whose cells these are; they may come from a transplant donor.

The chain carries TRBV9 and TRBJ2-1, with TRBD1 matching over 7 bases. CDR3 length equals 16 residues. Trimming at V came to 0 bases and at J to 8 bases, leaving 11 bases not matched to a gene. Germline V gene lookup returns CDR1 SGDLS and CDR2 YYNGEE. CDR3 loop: CASSVEWAGGRYEQFF. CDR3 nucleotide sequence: TGTGCCAGCAGCGTAGAATGGGCAGGGGGACGGTATGAGCAGTTCTTC. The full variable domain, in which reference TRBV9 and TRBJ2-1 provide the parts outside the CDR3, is DSGVTQTPKHLITATGQRVTLRCSPRSGDLSVYWYQQSLDQGLQFLIQYYNGEERAKGNILERFSAQQFPDLHSELNLSSLELGDSALYFCASSVEWAGGRYEQFFGPGTRLTVL.

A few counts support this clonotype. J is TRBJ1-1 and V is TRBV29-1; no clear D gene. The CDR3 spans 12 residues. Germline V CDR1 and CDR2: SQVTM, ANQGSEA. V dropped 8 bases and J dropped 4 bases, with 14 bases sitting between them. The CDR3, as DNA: TGCAGCCTTATGACCGGCTCCACTGAAGCTTTCTTT. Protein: CSLMTGSTEAFF.

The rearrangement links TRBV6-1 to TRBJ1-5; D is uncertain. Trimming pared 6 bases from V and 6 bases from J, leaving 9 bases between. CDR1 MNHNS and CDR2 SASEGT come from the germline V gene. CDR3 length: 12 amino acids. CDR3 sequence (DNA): TGTGCCAGCAGACGGAGCCCTCAGCCCCAGCATTTT. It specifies CASRRSPQPQHF.

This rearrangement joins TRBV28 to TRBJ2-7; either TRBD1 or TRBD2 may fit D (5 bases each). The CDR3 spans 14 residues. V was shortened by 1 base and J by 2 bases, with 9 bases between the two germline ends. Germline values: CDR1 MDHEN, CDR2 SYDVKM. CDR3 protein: CASSLSGLTYEQYV. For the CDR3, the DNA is TGTGCCAGCAGTTTATCGGGGCTGACCTACGAGCAGTACGTC.

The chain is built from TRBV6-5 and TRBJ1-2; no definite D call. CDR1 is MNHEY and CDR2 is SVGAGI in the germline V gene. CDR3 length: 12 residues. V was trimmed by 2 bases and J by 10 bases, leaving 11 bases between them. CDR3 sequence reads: CASSYAGGHYTF. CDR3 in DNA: TGTGCCAGCAGTTACGCTGGCGGCCACTACACCTTC.

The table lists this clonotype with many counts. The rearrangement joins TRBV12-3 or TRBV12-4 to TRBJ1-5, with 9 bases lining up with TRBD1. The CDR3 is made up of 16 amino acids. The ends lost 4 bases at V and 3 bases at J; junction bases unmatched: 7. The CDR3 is CASSSGTGRFNQPQHF. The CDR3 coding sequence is TGTGCCAGCAGTTCGGGGACAGGGAGATTCAATCAGCCCCAGCATTTT.

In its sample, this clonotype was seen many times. DNA of the CDR3: TGTGCCAGCAGTCCAGGCAGCACAACAGCTTTCTTT. It is translated as CASSPGSTTAFF. The rearrangement uses TRBV12-3 or TRBV12-4 and TRBJ1-1; unclear D gene. V was trimmed by 5 bases and J by 10 bases, leaving 14 bases between them. The CDR3 runs 12 residues.

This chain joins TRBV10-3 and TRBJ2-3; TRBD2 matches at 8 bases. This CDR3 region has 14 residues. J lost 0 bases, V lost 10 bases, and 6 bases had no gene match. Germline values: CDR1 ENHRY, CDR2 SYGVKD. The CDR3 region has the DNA TGTGCCAACTCAGCGGGGGCGAGCACAGATACGCAGTATTTT. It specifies CANSAGASTDTQYF.

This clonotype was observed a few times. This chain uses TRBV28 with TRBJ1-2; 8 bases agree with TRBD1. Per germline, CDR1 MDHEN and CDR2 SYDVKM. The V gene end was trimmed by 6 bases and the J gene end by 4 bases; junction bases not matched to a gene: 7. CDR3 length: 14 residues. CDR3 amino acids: CASRLTDRVYGYTF. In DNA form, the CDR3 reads TGTGCCAGCAGACTTACGGACAGGGTCTATGGCTACACCTTC.

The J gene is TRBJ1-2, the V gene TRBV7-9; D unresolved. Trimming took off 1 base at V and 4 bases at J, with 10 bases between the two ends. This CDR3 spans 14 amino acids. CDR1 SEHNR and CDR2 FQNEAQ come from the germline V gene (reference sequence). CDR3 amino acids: CASSLDVPPYGYTF. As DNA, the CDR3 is TGTGCCAGCAGCTTAGATGTCCCCCCCTATGGCTACACCTTC.

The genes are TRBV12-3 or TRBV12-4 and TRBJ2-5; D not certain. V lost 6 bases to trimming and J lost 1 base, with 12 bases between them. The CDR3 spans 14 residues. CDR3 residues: CASSPTRLQETQYF. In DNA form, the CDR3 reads TGTGCCAGCAGCCCGACGAGGCTCCAAGAGACCCAGTACTTC.

The CDR3 reads CASSVATGQGVDTGELFF. The CDR3 nucleotides read TGTGCCAGCAGCGTAGCTACCGGACAGGGGGTGGACACCGGGGAGCTGTTTTTT. This chain uses TRBV9 with TRBJ2-2; 10 bases line up with TRBD1. CDR1 and CDR2 (germline): SGDLS, YYNGEE. The CDR3 covers 18 residues. The V and J ends lost 0 bases and 3 bases, in that order; junction bases with no gene match: 8.

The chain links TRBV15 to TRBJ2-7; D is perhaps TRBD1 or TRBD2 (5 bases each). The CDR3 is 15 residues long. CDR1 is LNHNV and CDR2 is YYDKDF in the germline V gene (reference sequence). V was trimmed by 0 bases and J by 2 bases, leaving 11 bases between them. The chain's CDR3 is CATSRDRDGPYEQYV. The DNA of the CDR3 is TGTGCCACCAGCAGAGATAGGGACGGCCCCTACGAGCAGTACGTC.

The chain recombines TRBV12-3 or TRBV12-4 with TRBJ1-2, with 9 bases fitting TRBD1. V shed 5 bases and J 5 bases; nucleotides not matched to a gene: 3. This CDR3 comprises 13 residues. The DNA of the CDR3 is TGTGCCAGCAGTCCGACAGGGGGATATGGCTACACCTTC. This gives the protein CASSPTGGYGYTF.

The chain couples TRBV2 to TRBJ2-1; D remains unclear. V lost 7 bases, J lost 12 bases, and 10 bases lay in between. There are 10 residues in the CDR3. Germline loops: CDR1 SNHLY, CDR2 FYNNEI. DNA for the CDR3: TGTGCCAGCAAGGGCCTTGGGCAGTTCTTC. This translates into CASKGLGQFF. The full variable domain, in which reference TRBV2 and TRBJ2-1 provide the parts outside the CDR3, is EPEVTQTPSHQVTQMGQEVILRCVPISNHLYFYWYRQILGQKVEFLVSFYNNEISEKSEIFDDQFSVERPDGSNFTLKIRSTKLEDSAMYFCASKGLGQFFGPGTRLTVL.

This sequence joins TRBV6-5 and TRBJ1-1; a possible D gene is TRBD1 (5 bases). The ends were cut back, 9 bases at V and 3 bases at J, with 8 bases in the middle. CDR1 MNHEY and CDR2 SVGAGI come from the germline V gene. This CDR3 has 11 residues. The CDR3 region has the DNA TGTGCCAGTGTAGGGGACACTGAAGCTTTCTTT. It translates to CASVGDTEAFF.

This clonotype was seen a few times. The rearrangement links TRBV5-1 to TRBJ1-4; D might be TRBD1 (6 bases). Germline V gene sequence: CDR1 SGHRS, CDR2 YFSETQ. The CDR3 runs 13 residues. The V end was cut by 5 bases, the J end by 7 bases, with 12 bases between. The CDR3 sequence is CASREGGREKLFF. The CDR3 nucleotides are TGCGCCAGCAGGGAAGGGGGACGTGAAAAACTGTTTTTT.

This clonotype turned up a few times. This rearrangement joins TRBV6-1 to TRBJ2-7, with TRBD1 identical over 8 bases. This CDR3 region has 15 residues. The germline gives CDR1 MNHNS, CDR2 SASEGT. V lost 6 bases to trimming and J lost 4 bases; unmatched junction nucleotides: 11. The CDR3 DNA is TGTGCCAGCAGCGCCGGGACAGGACTTATGTACGAGCAGTACGTC. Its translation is CASSAGTGLMYEQYV.

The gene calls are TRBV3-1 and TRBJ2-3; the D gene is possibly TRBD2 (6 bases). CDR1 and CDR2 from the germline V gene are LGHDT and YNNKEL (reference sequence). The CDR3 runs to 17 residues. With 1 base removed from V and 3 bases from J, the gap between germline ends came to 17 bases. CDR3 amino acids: CASSQVIAGPLTDTQYF. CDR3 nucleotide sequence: TGTGCCAGCAGCCAAGTAATCGCGGGACCCCTTACAGATACGCAGTATTTT.

The CDR3, as DNA: TGTGCCAGCACCCATGGGATTGGCTATGGCTACACCTTC. Protein: CASTHGIGYGYTF. The chain couples TRBV12-3 or TRBV12-4 to TRBJ1-2; the D is unclear. This CDR3 has 13 residues. V lost 7 bases to trimming and J lost 4 bases, with 13 bases between them.

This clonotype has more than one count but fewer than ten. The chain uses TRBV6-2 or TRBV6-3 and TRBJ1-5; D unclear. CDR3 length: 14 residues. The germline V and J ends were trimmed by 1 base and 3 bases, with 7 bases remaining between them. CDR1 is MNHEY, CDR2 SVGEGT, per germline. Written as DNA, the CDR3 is TGTGCCAGCAGTTACTTATCCGACAATCAGCCCCAGCATTTT. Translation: CASSYLSDNQPQHF.

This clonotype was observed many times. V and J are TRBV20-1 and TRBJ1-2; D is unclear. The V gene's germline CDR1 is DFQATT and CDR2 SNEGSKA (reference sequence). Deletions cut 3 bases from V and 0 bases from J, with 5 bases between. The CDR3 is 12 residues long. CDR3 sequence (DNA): TGCAGTGCTAGCCAGACTAACTATGGCTACACCTTC. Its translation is CSASQTNYGYTF.

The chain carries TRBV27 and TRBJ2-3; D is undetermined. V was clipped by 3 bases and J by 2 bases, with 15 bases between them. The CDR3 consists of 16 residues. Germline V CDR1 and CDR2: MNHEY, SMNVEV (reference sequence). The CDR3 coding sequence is TGTGCCAGCAGTTTGCTCAGGCCGGCGGTCACAGATACGCAGTATTTT. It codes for CASSLLRPAVTDTQYF.

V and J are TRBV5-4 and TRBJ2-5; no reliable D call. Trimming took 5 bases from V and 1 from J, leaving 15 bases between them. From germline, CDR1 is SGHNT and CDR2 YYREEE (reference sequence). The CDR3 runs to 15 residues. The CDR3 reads CASRHQTSTQETQYF. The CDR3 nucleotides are TGTGCCAGCAGACACCAAACCTCAACCCAAGAGACCCAGTACTTC. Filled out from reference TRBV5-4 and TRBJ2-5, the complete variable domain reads ETGVTQSPTHLIKTRGQQVTLRCSSQSGHNTVSWYQQALGQGPQFIFQYYREEENGRGNFPPRFSGLQFPNYSSELNVNALELDDSALYLCASRHQTSTQETQYFGPGTRLLVL.

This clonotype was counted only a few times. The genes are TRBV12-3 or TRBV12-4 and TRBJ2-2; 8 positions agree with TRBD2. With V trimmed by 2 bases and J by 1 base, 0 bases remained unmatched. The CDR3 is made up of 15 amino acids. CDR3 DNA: TGTGCCAGCAGTTTAAGCGGGAGGAACACCGGGGAGCTGTTTTTT. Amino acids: CASSLSGRNTGELFF.

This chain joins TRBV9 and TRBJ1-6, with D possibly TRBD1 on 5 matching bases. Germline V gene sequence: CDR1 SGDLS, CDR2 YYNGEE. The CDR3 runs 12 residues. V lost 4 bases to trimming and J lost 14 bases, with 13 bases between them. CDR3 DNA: TGTGCCAGCAGCCTAGAAGGGGAGACCCTCCACTTT. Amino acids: CASSLEGETLHF.

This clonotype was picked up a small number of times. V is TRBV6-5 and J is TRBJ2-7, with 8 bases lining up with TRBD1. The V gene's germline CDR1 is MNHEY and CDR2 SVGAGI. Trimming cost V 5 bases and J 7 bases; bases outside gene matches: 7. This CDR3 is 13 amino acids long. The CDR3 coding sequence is TGTGCCAGCAGTCCCAGGACAGGGAGGGAGCAGTACGTC. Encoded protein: CASSPRTGREQYV.